This T cell receptor beta chain was profiled in a study of T cell responses to AZD1222 COVID-19 vaccine. In regard to this clone: What it binds is not known.

The CDR3 contains 16 residues. V lost 4 bases to trimming and J lost 5 bases, with 20 bases between them. The germline gives CDR1 SGHNT, CDR2 YYREEE (reference sequence). Whole-study results and caveats: Nearly half of unique spike-specific TCRs reportedly avoided B.1.351 and B.1.1.7 mutated regions. Repertoire collection took place solely once the T cell response had peaked.

Profiling relied on immunoSEQ multiplex PCR, and the TCRdb table lists in-frame clones only, not all of them. The sample yields 90,000 to 150,000 clones, 80% to 95% seen once. The receptor was derived from an adult who received the AZD1222 COVID-19 vaccine. The sample here was peripheral blood, taken 28 days after the second AZD1222 dose. The genes are TRBV5-4 and TRBJ2-3; D might be TRBD1 or TRBD2, each matching 5 bases. CDR3: CASSRIFGGEKDTQYF. In DNA, the CDR3 is TGTGCCAGCAGCCGTATCTTTGGGGGTGAGAAAGATACGCAGTATTTT.